This T cell receptor (beta chain) was documented in a study of early T cells in non-severe SARS-CoV-2 infection (dated by TCRdb to the early 2020s). Regarding the complete study: TCR sequencing used bulk RNA from unsorted whole blood, so alpha and beta chains could not be paired. Summary of the overall study and its limitations: Matching against VDJdb was skewed toward anti-spike CD8 responses, likely underestimated virus-specific expansions, and missed private and CD4 specificities.

V lost 6 bases and J lost 0 bases; the stretch between them is 11 bases long. In the germline V gene, CDR1 corresponds to MDHEN and CDR2 to SYDVKM. The CDR3 sequence holds 14 residues, the cysteine and phenylalanine included. CDR3 DNA only is kept here, 42 bases in frame from base 1. Library generation was performed with 5' RACE. These reads were obtained on a NextSeq 500. The TCR library protocol attached unique molecular identifiers to individual cDNA molecules to correct for sequencing error and PCR bias. Both TCR alpha and beta chains were sequenced, and tight co-correlation was observed between alpha and beta sequence abundances in each sample. Per the source publication's procedure: Decombinator V4 was used to annotate TCR sequences for V gene, J gene and CDR3. TCRs were defined as expanded if a significant change between any two time points was detected under a Poisson model with p below 0.0001. Abundances of TCRs were expressed as counts per million after normalisation to the total number of TCRs sequenced in each sample. TRAV1-2 paired with TRAJ12, TRAJ20 or TRAJ33 defined MAIT TCRs, while TRAV10 paired with TRAJ18 defined iNKT TCRs. A search of VDJdb, accessed on 1 November 2021, was run for TCRs annotated to CMV, EBV and SARS-CoV-2, with TCRs annotated for multiple antigens excluded. In TCRdb, the public reads were trimmed at Q25 with fastp and aligned with MiXCR, with productive beta chains retained. Identical CDR3 protein sequences are pooled into one entry, listed with their most common genes and DNA. The V and J calls, along with clone size, are taken from TCRdb and not from the paper's own processing. This sample has 75,000 to 100,000 distinct CDR3 sequences in its table, and approximately 16% of those were observed once. The ten largest clonotypes hold 1.3% of the sample.

The study was a case-control design nested within a healthcare worker cohort in London, UK, with weekly nasopharyngeal swab PCR tests and blood sampling. Between 23 and 31 March 2020, the week of the UK lockdown, healthcare workers were enrolled and then followed up weekly for as long as 16 weeks. Worth noting for this clonotype: No antigen is known for it. Per-nucleotide qualities are absent, and no much larger clonotype sits a single base away.

The source material was whole blood. This chain is built from TRBV28 and TRBJ2-5; the D gene lacks a confident call. The clonotype originates from an adult who was a healthcare worker with PCR-confirmed SARS-CoV-2 infection or an uninfected control (not recorded which). The CDR3 reads CASSPYPYQETQYF. The DNA sequence is TGTGCCAGCAGCCCTTACCCGTACCAAGAGACCCAGTACTTC. Extended through the reference TRBV28 and TRBJ2-5 proteins, this CDR3 yields the full variable domain: DVKVTQSSRYLVKRTGEKVFLECVQDMDHENMFWYRQDPGLGLRLIYFSYDVKMKEKGDIPEGYSVSREKKERFSLILESASTNQTSMYLCASSPYPYQETQYFGPGTRLLVL.